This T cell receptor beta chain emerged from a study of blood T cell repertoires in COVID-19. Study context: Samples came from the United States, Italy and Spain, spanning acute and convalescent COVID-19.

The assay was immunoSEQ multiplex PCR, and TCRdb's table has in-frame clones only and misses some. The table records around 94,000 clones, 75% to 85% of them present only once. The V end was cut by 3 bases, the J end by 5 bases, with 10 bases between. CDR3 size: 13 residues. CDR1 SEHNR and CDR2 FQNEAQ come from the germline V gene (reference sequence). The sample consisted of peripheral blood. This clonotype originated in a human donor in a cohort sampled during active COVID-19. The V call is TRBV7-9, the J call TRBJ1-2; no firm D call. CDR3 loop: CASSLTTLYGYTF. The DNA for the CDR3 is TGTGCCAGCAGCTTGACCACACTATATGGCTACACCTTC.